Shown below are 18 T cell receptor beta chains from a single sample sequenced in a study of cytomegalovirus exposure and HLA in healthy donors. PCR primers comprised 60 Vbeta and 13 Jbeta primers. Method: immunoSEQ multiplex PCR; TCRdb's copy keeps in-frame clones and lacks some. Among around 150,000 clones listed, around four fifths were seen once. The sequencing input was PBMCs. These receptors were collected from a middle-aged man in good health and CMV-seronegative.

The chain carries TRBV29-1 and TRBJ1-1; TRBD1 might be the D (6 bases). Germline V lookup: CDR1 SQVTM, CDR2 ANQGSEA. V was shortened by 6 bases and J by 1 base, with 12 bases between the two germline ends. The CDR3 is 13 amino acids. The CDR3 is CSVLGQPNTEAFF. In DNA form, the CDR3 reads TGCAGCGTCCTCGGACAGCCGAACACTGAAGCTTTCTTT.

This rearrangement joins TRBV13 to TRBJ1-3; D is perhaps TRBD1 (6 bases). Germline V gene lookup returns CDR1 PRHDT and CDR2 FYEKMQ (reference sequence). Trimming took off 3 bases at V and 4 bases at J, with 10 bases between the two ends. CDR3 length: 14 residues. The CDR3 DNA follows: TGTGCCAGCAGCTTGGACAGCGAAGGAAACACCATATATTTT. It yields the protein CASSLDSEGNTIYF.

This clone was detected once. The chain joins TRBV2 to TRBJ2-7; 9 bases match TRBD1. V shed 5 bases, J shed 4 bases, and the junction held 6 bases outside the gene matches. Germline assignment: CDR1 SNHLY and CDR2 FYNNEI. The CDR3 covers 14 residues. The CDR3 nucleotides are TGTGCCAGCAGTCCGGGACAGGGTTCTTACGAGCAGTACTTC. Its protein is CASSPGQGSYEQYF.

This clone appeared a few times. CDR3 nucleotides: TGTGCCAGCAGTTACTTGACAGAAATACCCGGGGAGCTGTTTTTT. It codes for CASSYLTEIPGELFF. V is TRBV6-6 and J is TRBJ2-2; maybe TRBD1 (5 bases). The germline gives CDR1 MNHNY, CDR2 SVGAGI (reference sequence). V lost 1 base, J lost 6 bases, and 12 bases lay in between. CDR3 length: 15 residues.

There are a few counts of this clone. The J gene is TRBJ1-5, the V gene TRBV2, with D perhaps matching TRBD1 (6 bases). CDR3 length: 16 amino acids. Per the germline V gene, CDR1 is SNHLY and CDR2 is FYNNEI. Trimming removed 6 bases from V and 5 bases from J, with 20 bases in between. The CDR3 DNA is TGTGCCAGCAGCCTCCAACTACAGGGCCACCATCAGCCCCAGCATTTT. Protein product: CASSLQLQGHHQPQHF.

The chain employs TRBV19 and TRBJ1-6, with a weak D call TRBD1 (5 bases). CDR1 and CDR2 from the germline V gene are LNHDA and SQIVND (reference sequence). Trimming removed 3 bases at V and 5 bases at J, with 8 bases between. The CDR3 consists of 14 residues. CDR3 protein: CASSMDTHNSPLHF. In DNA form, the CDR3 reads TGTGCCAGTAGTATGGACACTCATAATTCACCCCTCCACTTT. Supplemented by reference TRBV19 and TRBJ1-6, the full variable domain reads DGGITQSPKYLFRKEGQNVTLSCEQNLNHDAMYWYRQDPGQGLRLIYYSQIVNDFQKGDIAEGYSVSREKKESFPLTVTSAQKNPTAFYLCASSMDTHNSPLHFGNGTRLTVT.

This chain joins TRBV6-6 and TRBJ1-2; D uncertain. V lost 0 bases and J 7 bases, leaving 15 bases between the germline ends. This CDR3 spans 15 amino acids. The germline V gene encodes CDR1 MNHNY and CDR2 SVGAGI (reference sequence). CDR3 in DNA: TGTGCCAGCAGTTACTCGTCCCGGGAAGGACGTGGCTACACCTTC. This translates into CASSYSSREGRGYTF.

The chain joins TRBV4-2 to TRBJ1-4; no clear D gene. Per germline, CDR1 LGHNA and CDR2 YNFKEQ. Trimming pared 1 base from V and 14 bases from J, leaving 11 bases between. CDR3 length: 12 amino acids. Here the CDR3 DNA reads TGTGCCAGCAGCCAAGTCCGTGGTGAGCTGTTTTTT. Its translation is CASSQVRGELFF.

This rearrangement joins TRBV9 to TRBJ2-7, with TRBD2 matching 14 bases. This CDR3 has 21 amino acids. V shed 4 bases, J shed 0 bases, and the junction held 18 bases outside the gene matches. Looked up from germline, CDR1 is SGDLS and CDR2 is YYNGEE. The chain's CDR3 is CASSKLTPGTSGRGLSYEQYF. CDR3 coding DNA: TGTGCCAGCAGCAAACTGACTCCAGGGACTAGCGGGAGAGGCCTCTCCTACGAGCAGTACTTC.

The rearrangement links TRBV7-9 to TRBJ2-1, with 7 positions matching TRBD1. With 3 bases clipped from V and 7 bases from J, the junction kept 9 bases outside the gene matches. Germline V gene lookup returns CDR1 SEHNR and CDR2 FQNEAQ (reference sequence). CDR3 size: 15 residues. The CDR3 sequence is CASSFNRGLKNEQFF. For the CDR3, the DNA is TGTGCCAGCAGCTTCAACAGGGGTTTGAAGAATGAGCAGTTCTTC.

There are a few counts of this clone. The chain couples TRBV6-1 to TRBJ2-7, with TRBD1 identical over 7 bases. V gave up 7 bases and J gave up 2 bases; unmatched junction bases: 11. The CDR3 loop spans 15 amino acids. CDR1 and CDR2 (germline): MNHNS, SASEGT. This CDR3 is CASTTNPGQPYEQYF. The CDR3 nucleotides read TGTGCCAGCACCACCAACCCGGGACAGCCCTACGAGCAGTACTTC.

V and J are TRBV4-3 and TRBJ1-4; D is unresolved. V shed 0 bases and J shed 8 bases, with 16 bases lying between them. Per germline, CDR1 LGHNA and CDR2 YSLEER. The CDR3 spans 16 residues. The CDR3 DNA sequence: TGCGCCAGCAGCCAAGAAGCGGGCGCCGGCGGCGAAAAACTGTTTTTT. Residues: CASSQEAGAGGEKLFF.

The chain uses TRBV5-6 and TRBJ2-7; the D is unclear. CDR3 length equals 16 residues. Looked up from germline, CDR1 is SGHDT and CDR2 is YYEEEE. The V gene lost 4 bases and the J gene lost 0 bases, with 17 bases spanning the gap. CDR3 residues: CASSPERRPSSYEQYF. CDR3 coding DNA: TGTGCCAGCAGCCCGGAGAGGCGCCCGAGCTCCTACGAGCAGTACTTC.

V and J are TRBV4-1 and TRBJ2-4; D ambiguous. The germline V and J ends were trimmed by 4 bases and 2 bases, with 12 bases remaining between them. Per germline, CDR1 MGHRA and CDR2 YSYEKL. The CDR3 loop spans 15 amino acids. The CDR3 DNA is TGCGCCAGCAGCCCGATAGATCTCCCCAAAAACATTCAGTACTTC. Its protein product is CASSPIDLPKNIQYF.

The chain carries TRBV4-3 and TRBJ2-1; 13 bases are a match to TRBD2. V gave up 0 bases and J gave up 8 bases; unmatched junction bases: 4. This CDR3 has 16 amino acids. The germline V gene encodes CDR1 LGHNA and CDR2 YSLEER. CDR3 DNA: TGCGCCAGCAGCCAAGAGGTCGGGACTAGCGGGGATGAGCAGTTCTTC. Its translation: CASSQEVGTSGDEQFF.

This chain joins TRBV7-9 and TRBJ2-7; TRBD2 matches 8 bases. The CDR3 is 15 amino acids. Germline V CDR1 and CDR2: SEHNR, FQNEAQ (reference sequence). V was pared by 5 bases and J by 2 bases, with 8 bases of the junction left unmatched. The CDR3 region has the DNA TGTGCCAGCAGCAAAAGCGGGGGTGGGGCCTACGAGCAGTACTTC. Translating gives CASSKSGGGAYEQYF.

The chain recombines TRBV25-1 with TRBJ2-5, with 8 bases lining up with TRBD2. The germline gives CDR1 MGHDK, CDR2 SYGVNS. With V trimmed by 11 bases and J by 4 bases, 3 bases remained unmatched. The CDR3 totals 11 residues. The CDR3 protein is CAPGGAETQYF. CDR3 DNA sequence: TGTGCCCCGGGGGGGGCAGAGACCCAGTACTTC.

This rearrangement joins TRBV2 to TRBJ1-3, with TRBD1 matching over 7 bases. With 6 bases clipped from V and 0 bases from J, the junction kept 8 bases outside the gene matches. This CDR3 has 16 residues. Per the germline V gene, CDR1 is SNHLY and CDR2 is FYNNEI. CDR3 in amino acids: CASSRQGSHSGNTIYF. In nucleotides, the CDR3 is TGTGCCAGCAGCAGACAGGGTAGTCACTCTGGAAACACCATATATTTT.